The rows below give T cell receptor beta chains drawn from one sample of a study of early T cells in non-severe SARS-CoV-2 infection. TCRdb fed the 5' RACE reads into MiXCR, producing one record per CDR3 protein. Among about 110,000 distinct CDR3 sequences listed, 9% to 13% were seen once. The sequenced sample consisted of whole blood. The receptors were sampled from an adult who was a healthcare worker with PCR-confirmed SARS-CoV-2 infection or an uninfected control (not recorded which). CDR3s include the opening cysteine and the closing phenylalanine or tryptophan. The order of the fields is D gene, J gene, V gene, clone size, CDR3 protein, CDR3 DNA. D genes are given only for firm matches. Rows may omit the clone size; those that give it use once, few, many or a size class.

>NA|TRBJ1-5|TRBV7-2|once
CASSLTGAQSQPQHF
TGTGCCAGCAGCTTAACTGGGGCGCAGAGTCAGCCCCAGCATTTT
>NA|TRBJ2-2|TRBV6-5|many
CASSSGLNTGELFF
TGTGCCAGCAGTTCGGGACTCAACACCGGGGAGCTGTTTTTT
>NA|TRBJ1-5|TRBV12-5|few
CASGLTIQPQHF
TGTGCTAGTGGTTTGACCATACAGCCCCAGCATTTT
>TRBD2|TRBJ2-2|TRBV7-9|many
CASSLLASGGGPGELFF
TGTGCCAGCAGCTTATTAGCTTCGGGAGGAGGCCCCGGGGAGCTGTTTTTT
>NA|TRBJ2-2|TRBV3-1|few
CASSQKRGWELFF
TGTGCCAGCAGCCAAAAGAGGGGCTGGGAGCTGTTTTTT
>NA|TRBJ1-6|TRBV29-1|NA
CSVSGGFGSPLHF
TGCAGCGTGAGCGGGGGGTTTGGTTCACCCCTCCACTTT
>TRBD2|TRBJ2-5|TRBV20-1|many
CSAPGTSGQETQYF
TGCAGTGCTCCAGGGACTAGCGGACAAGAGACCCAGTACTTC
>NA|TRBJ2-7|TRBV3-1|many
CASSQVTGRNEQYF
TGTGCCAGCAGCCAAGTGACAGGGAGGAACGAGCAGTACTTC
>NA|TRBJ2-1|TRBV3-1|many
CASSHQRTSTYNEQFF
TGTGCCAGCAGTCATCAGAGGACTTCTACCTACAATGAGCAGTTCTTC
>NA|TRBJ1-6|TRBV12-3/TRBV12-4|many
CASSPKNNSPLHF
TGTGCCAGCAGTCCCAAGAATAATTCACCCCTCCACTTT
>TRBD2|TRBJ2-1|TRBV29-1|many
CSVRLAGGNEQFF
TGCAGCGTCAGACTAGCGGGGGGGAATGAGCAGTTCTTC
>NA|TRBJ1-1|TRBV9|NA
CASSFKDTNTEAFF
TGTGCCAGCAGCTTTAAGGACACGAACACTGAAGCTTTCTTT
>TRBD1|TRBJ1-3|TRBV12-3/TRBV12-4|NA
CASSRPTGGRNTIYF
TGTGCCAGCAGTCGACCGACAGGGGGTAGAAACACCATATATTTT
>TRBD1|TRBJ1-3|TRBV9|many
CASSASDRALSGNTIYF
TGTGCCAGCAGCGCGTCAGACAGGGCACTCTCTGGAAACACCATATATTTT
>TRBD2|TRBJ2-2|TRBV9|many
CASSELAGGTGELFF
TGTGCCAGCAGCGAACTAGCGGGAGGTACCGGGGAGCTGTTTTTT
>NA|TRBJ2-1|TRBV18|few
CASSPRVVGGSYNEQFF
TGTGCCAGCTCACCACGGGTGGTGGGCGGCTCCTACAATGAGCAGTTCTTC
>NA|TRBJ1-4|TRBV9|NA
CASSVELWAEKLFF
TGTGCCAGCAGCGTAGAACTTTGGGCTGAAAAACTGTTTTTT
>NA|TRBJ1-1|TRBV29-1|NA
CSVEDRRLEAFF
TGCAGCGTTGAAGATCGACGGCTTGAAGCTTTCTTT
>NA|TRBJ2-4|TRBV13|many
CASSLDRLRGLFKGAKNIQYF
TGTGCCAGCAGCCTAGACCGACTGAGGGGGTTATTCAAAGGGGCCAAAAACATTCAGTACTTC
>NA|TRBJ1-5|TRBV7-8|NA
CASSPQARSNQPQHF
TGTGCCAGCAGCCCCCAGGCTAGGAGCAATCAGCCCCAGCATTTT
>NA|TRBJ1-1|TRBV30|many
CAWSGGGSDTEAFF
TGTGCCTGGAGCGGGGGGGGATCGGACACTGAAGCTTTCTTT
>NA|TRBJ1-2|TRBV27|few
CASSFSSNYGYTF
TGTGCCAGCAGTTTTAGTTCTAACTATGGCTACACCTTC